This T cell receptor (beta chain) is from a study of vaccination effects on CD4 cells after COVID-19. The overall study: Sampling occurred a median 72 days post second dose, range 14 to 241.

The assay was immunoSEQ multiplex PCR, and TCRdb's table has in-frame clones only and misses some. In the table there are approximately 70,000 clones, about 80% of which are singletons. This clone appeared once. Its antigen is still unknown. CDR1 and CDR2 (germline): SNHLY, FYNNEI. This CDR3 is built from 14 residues. V dropped 4 bases and J dropped 3; count of bases not matched to a gene: 5. Study findings and constraints: Common cold coronaviruses were cross-recognized by only 1 of 255 vaccine-induced clones in healthy vaccinees. Late after vaccination, infection- and vaccine-induced clones showed marked clonal contraction.

The ViraFEST assay expanded antigen-specific CD4+ T cells with viral peptide pools before sequencing. At the end of about ten days of culture, CD4+ T cells were isolated. All participants had two doses of either the BNT162b2 or mRNA-1273 vaccine. This TCR was recovered from a human donor who received a COVID-19 vaccine. The sequences come from CD4+ T cells from PBMCs cultured with HCoV-OC43 spike peptides, collected after COVID-19 vaccination. This sample's subset: HCoV-OC43 spike overlapping peptide pool stimulation. V is TRBV2 and J is TRBJ2-5; 7 nucleotides agree with TRBD1. As DNA, the CDR3 is TGTGCCAGCAGTGTAATAACAGGGGAAGAGACCCAGTACTTC. It specifies CASSVITGEETQYF.